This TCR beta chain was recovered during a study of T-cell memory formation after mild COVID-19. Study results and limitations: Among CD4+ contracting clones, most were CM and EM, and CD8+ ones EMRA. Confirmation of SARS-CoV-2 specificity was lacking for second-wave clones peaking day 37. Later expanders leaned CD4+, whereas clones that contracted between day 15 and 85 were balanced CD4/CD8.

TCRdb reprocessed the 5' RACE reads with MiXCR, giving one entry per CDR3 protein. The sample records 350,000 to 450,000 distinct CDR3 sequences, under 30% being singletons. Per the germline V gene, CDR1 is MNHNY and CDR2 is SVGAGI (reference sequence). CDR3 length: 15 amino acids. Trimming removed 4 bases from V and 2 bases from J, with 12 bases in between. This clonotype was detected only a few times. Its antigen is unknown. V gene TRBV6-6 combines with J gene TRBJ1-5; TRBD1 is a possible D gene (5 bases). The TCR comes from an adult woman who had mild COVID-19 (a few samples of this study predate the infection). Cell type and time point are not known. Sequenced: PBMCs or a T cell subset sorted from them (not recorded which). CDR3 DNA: TGTGCCAGCAGTTGGTTAGGGGTTGGCAATCAGCCCCAGCATTTT. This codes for CASSWLGVGNQPQHF.